This T cell receptor beta chain emerged from a study of T cell repertoires in cytomegalovirus infection. Study context: Matching HLA type, along with CMV infection, was indicated by public TCR beta signatures.

Concerning this clonotype: Its specificity is not known.

One entry per CDR3 protein results from TCRdb running MiXCR on the reads. The sample records 150,000 to 200,000 distinct CDR3 sequences, about a tenth being singletons. Germline assignment: CDR1 SGHDT and CDR2 YYEEEE. V was trimmed by 3 bases and J by 0 bases, leaving 19 bases between them. CDR3 size: 18 residues. The study's findings and limits: CMV-specific TCR beta clonotypes restricted by HLA-C dominated the ex vivo response.

The chain recombines TRBV5-6 with TRBJ1-3; D is uncertain. Sequencing was performed on PBMCs. The clonotype was recovered from a human donor in good health (CMV status not recorded). Some clones in this sample may be carry-over from other donors' samples. In DNA, the CDR3 is TGTGCCAGCAGCTCAAATTCGGTACGTCTCCACTCTGGAAACACCATATATTTT. The encoded protein is CASSSNSVRLHSGNTIYF.